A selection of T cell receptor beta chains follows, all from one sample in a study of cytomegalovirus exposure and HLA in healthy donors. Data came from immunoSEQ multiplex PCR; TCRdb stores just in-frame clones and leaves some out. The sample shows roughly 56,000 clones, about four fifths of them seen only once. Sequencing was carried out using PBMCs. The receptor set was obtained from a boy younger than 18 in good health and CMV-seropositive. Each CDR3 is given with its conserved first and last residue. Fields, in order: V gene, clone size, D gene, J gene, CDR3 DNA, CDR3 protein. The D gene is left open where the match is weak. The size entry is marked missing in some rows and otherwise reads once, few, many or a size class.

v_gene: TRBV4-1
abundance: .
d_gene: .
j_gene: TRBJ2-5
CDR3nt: TGCGCCAGCAGCCAAGTGCACGGGGTTAAGGAGACCCAGTACTTC
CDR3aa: CASSQVHGVKETQYF

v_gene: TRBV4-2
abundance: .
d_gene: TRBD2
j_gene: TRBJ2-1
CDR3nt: TGTGCCAGCAGCCAAGGGGACGGGGGGAGCTCCTACAATGAGCAGTTCTTC
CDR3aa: CASSQGDGGSSYNEQFF

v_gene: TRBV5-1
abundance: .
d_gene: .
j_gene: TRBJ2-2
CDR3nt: TGCGCCAGCAGCTTCCTACAGGGCAGAGCAGCCACCTCGGACACCGGGGAGCTGTTTTTT
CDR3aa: CASSFLQGRAATSDTGELFF

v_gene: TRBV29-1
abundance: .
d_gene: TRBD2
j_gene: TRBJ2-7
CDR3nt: TGCAGCGTTGCTCCCATCGGGGGGTTGTGGAGCGAGCAGTACTTC
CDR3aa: CSVAPIGGLWSEQYF

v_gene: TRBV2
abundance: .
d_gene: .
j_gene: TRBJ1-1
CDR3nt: TGTGCTAGTGCAGGGGCCCGTATGAACACTGAAGCTTTCTTT
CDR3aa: CASAGARMNTEAFF

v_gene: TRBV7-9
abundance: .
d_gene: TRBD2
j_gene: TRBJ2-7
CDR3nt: TGTGCCAGCAGCTTAGTGGCCCCCGGGGGGGAGCAGTACTTC
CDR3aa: CASSLVAPGGEQYF

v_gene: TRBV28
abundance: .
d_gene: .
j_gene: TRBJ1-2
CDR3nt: TGTGCCAGCAGTGTCTGGACAGCTTCTAACTATGGCTACACCTTC
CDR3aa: CASSVWTASNYGYTF

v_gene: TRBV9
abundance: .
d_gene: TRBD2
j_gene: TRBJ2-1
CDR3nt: TGTGCCAGCAATAAGGGTCGGGGGGGCCCACTCTCAGACAATGAGCAGTTCTTC
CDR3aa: CASNKGRGGPLSDNEQFF

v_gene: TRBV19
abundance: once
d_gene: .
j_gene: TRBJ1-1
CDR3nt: TGTGCCAGTAGCACTCACCAGAACACTGAAGCTTTCTTT
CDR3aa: CASSTHQNTEAFF

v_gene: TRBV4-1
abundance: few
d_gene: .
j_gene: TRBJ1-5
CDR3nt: TGCGCCAGCAGTCCCTTGGGGGCAGGGGATAGCAATCAGCCCCAGCATTTT
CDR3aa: CASSPLGAGDSNQPQHF

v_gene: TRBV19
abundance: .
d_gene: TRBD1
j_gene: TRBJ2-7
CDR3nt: TGTGCCAGTAGTATAGGACAGGGTTACGAGCAGTACTTC
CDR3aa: CASSIGQGYEQYF

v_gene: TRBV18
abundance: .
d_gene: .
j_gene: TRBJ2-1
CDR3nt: TGTGCCAGCTCGCCCAGTATCAATGAGCAGTTCTTC
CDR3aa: CASSPSINEQFF

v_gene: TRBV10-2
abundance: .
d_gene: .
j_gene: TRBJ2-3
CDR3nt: TGCGCCAGCAGTGAGAGCCCTCTCCCGGGCGGGGCAAGCACAGATACGCAGTATTTT
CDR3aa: CASSESPLPGGASTDTQYF

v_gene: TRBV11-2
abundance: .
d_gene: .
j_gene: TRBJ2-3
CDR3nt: TGTGCCAGCAGCTTCTCCGGGAGCACAGATACGCAGTATTTT
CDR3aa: CASSFSGSTDTQYF

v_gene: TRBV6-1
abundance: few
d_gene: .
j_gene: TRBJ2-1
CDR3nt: TGTGCCAGCAGTGATAACTGGTACAATGAGCAGTTCTTC
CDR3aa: CASSDNWYNEQFF

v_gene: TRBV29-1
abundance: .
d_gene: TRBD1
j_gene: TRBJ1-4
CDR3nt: TGCAGCGTTGCCGGGACAGAACCAGCAACTAATGAAAAACTGTTTTTT
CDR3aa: CSVAGTEPATNEKLFF

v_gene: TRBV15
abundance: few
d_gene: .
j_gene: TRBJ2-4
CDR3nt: TGTGCCACCAGCAGAGCAGGACAAGCCAAAAACATTCAGTACTTC
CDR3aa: CATSRAGQAKNIQYF

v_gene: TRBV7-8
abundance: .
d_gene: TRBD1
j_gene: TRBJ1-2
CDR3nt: TGTGCCAGCAACTCGTCCCGGGACAGTAGGGGTGGCTACACCTTC
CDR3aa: CASNSSRDSRGGYTF

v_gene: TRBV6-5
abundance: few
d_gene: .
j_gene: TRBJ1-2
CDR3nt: TGTGCCAGCGGGGAGGAGGAGTTGGGGTATGGCTACACCTTC
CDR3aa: CASGEEELGYGYTF

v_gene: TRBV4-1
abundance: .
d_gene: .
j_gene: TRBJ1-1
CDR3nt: TGCGCCAGCAGCCAAGACAGGGCCATGAACACTGAAGCTTTCTTT
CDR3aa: CASSQDRAMNTEAFF

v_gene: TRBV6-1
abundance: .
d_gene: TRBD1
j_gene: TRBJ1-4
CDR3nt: TGTGCCAGCAGTGAAGCGTCCAACAGGGGGATAGATGAAAAACTGTTTTTT
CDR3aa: CASSEASNRGIDEKLFF

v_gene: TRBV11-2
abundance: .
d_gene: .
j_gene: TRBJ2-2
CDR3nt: TGTGCCCACTCAGGGAACACCGGGGAGCTGTTTTTT
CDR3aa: CAHSGNTGELFF

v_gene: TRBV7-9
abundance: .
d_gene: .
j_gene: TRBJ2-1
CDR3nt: TGTTCCAGCAGCCGCTGGACAGTTTCTTTCAATGAGCAGTTCTTC
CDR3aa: CSSSRWTVSFNEQFF

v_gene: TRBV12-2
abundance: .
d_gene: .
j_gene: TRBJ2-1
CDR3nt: TGTGCAAGTCGCTTAGCGCCCATAGCGGCCCCCTACAATGAGCAGTTCTTC
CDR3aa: CASRLAPIAAPYNEQFF

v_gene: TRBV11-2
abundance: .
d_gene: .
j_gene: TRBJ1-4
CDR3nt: TGTGCCAGCAGCTTAGGAATCACAGGTGTTAATGAAAAACTGTTTTTT
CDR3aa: CASSLGITGVNEKLFF

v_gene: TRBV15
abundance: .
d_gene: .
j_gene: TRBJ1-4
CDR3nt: TGTGCCACCAGCAGGGACTACCGACCTGCGGCAGCTAATGAAAAACTGTTTTTT
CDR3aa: CATSRDYRPAAANEKLFF

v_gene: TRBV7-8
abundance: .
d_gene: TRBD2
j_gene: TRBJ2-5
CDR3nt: TGTGCCAGCAGCTTTGGAGCTAGCGGGGGAGAGACCCAGTACTTC
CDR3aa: CASSFGASGGETQYF

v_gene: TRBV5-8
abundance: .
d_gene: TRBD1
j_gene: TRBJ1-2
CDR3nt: TGTGCCAGCAGTCGCTACAGGGGGCGCATTACAATTGCAGAAGGCTACACCTTC
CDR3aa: CASSRYRGRITIAEGYTF

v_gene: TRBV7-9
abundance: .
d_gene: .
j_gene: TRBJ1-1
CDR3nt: TGTGCCAGCAGCCATGAAAGGGGGAACACTGAAGCTTTCTTT
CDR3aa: CASSHERGNTEAFF